The 26 T cell receptor beta chains given below trace back to one sample, sequenced in a study of PD-1 blockade in classical Hodgkin lymphoma. This sample's time point: newly diagnosed, previously untreated cHL patient sample. With magnetic negative selection, CD4+ T cells were purified from PBMCs that had been thawed. This table comes from immunoSEQ multiplex PCR, and its TCRdb copy is limited to in-frame clones, with some not included. The sample contains 20,000 to 25,000 clones, 85% to 90% of which appear only once. Material: CD4+ T cells from blood. Every receptor here comes from a human donor with classical Hodgkin lymphoma.

The sample holds one count of this clone. V gene TRBV19 combines with J gene TRBJ1-5, with 8 bases matching TRBD1. This CDR3 contains 16 residues. Germline V gene data show CDR1 as LNHDA and CDR2 as SQIVND (reference sequence). Trimming took 6 bases from V and 3 from J; bases not matched to a gene: 10. The CDR3 region is CASSLVSGGVNQPQHF. DNA of the CDR3: TGTGCCAGTAGCCTTGTTTCAGGGGGCGTCAATCAGCCCCAGCATTTT.

The rearrangement uses TRBV6-4 and TRBJ2-1; the match to TRBD2 covers 7 bases. Trimming at V came to 3 bases and at J to 4 bases, leaving 6 bases not matched to a gene. From germline, CDR1 is MRHNA and CDR2 SNTAGT. The CDR3 has 15 residues. Here the CDR3 reads CASSERSGAYNEQFF. In DNA, the CDR3 is TGTGCCAGCAGTGAAAGGAGCGGGGCGTACAATGAGCAGTTCTTC.

V gene TRBV7-2 combines with J gene TRBJ2-2; perhaps TRBD2 as D (6 bases). CDR3 size: 14 residues. Per germline, CDR1 SGHTA and CDR2 FQGNSA. V shed 5 bases and J shed 5 bases, with 12 bases lying between them. DNA for the CDR3: TGTGCCAGCAGCCCGGGACTTGGGACCGGGGAGCTGTTTTTT. Its protein is CASSPGLGTGELFF.

V is TRBV5-4 and J is TRBJ2-7, with 8 bases that match TRBD1. CDR3 length: 15 amino acids. Germline CDR1 reads SGHNT; CDR2 reads YYREEE (reference sequence). V was pared by 4 bases and J by 3 bases, with 9 bases of the junction left unmatched. CDR3 DNA: TGTGCCAGCAGCCCCACGGGACAGGATATCTACGAGCAGTACTTC. Translating it yields CASSPTGQDIYEQYF.

The rearrangement uses TRBV5-1 and TRBJ2-2; D is perhaps TRBD2 (6 bases). CDR1 SGHRS and CDR2 YFSETQ come from the germline V gene. The CDR3 length is 15 residues. The V end was cut by 4 bases, the J end by 6 bases, with 16 bases between. This CDR3 reads CASSPSGVGAGELFF. In nucleotides, the CDR3 is TGCGCCAGCAGCCCATCGGGGGTTGGGGCCGGGGAGCTGTTTTTT.

V gene TRBV29-1 combines with J gene TRBJ2-2; D ambiguous. The CDR3 runs to 11 residues. V lost 7 bases and J lost 2, with 5 bases in between. Germline CDR1 SQVTM, CDR2 ANQGSEA. The CDR3 protein is CSASNTGELFF. CDR3 DNA sequence: TGCAGCGCCTCAAACACCGGGGAGCTGTTTTTT.

This clone turned up a few times. The J gene is TRBJ1-6, the V gene TRBV5-6, with TRBD1 as a possible D gene (6 bases). This CDR3 comprises 14 residues. The germline CDR1 and CDR2 sequences are SGHDT and YYEEEE. The V end was cut by 2 bases, the J end by 5 bases, with 8 bases between. The CDR3 reads CASSFGQNNSPLHF. For the CDR3, the DNA is TGTGCCAGCAGCTTCGGACAGAATAATTCACCCCTCCACTTT.

The chain is built from TRBV25-1 and TRBJ2-7, with D unresolved. Germline V lookup: CDR1 MGHDK, CDR2 SYGVNS. The CDR3 has 15 amino acids. The germline V and J ends were trimmed by 3 bases and 0 bases, with 12 bases remaining between them. The chain's CDR3 is CASSDGTVSSYEQYF. CDR3 nucleotide sequence: TGTGCCAGCAGTGATGGAACAGTGAGCTCCTACGAGCAGTACTTC.

The CDR3 sequence: CASSLEQYQETQYF. CDR3 DNA sequence: TGTGCCAGCAGCTTGGAACAGTACCAAGAGACCCAGTACTTC. The V gene is TRBV7-9, the J gene TRBJ2-5; the D is unclear. The CDR3 has 14 residues. Germline V lookup: CDR1 SEHNR, CDR2 FQNEAQ (reference sequence). V lost 3 bases and J 0 bases, leaving 8 bases between the germline ends. The full variable domain, with the rest looked up from reference TRBV7-9 and TRBJ2-5, is DTGVSQNPRHKITKRGQNVTFRCDPISEHNRLYWYRQTLGQGPEFLTYFQNEAQLEKSRLLSDRFSAERPKGSFSTLEIQRTEQGDSAMYLCASSLEQYQETQYFGPGTRLLVL.

The genes are TRBV7-2 and TRBJ2-7, with 14 bases lining up with TRBD2. V lost 4 bases to trimming and J lost 9 bases; unmatched junction nucleotides: 5. This CDR3 spans 14 amino acids. Germline-derived CDR1 and CDR2 are SGHTA and FQGNSA. CDR3 DNA sequence: TGTGCCAGCAGCTCGGGACTAGCGGGGGTTTCGCAGTACTTC. Translated: CASSSGLAGVSQYF.

The genes are TRBV21-1 and TRBJ1-3; the table's D call, TRBD1, has no DNA check behind it. TRBV21-1 is a pseudogene segment. CDR3 size: 18 residues. CDR3 residues: CARIRTCRASLLGNTIYF. CDR3 in DNA: TGTGCCAGAATAAGGACATGCCGGGCAAGCCTACTTGGAAACACCATATATTTT.

A few counts support this clone. The CDR3 DNA reads TGTGCCAGCAGCCAAGAATCCACAAACACTGAAGCTTTCTTT. Its translation is CASSQESTNTEAFF. The chain has TRBV4-2 and TRBJ1-1, with no clear D. V shed 0 bases and J shed 2 bases, with 7 bases lying between them. In germline, CDR1 is LGHNA, CDR2 YNFKEQ. CDR3 size: 14 residues.

The rearrangement links TRBV5-6 to TRBJ2-2; 7 bases match TRBD1. Germline-derived CDR1 and CDR2 are SGHDT and YYEEEE. The CDR3 covers 15 residues. Trimming at V came to 4 bases and at J to 1 base, leaving 4 bases not matched to a gene. CDR3 DNA sequence: TGTGCCAGCAGCCAGACAGGGCAGAACACCGGGGAGCTGTTTTTT. This translates into CASSQTGQNTGELFF.

The J gene is TRBJ2-2, the V gene TRBV27; D could derive from TRBD1 or TRBD2 (6 bases each). V lost 1 base, J lost 4 bases, and 16 bases lay in between. CDR1 is MNHEY and CDR2 is SMNVEV in the germline V gene (reference sequence). This CDR3 spans 17 amino acids. CDR3 region: CASSLFGGLLGTGELFF. CDR3 in DNA: TGTGCCAGCAGTTTATTTGGGGGGCTCTTGGGCACCGGGGAGCTGTTTTTT.

This chain links TRBV5-1 with TRBJ2-1; tentatively, D is TRBD1 or TRBD2 (6 bases each). Germline V gene lookup returns CDR1 SGHRS and CDR2 YFSETQ. V was pared by 6 bases and J by 2 bases, with 12 bases between. The CDR3 is 14 residues long. The CDR3: CASKVGGPYNEQFF. CDR3 DNA: TGCGCCAGCAAAGTGGGGGGCCCCTACAATGAGCAGTTCTTC. Complete variable domain (other parts from reference TRBV5-1 and TRBJ2-1): KAGVTQTPRYLIKTRGQQVTLSCSPISGHRSVSWYQQTPGQGLQFLFEYFSETQRNKGNFPGRFSGRQFSNSRSEMNVSTLELGDSALYLCASKVGGPYNEQFFGPGTRLTVL.

The V and J genes are TRBV6-5 and TRBJ1-3, with no clear D. V was trimmed by 8 bases and J by 4 bases, leaving 9 bases between them. The CDR3 sequence is 12 residues long. The V gene's germline CDR1 is MNHEY and CDR2 SVGAGI. The DNA for the CDR3 is TGTGCCAGCCAAACGCCGGGAAACACCATATATTTT. Its translation is CASQTPGNTIYF.

This rearrangement joins TRBV6-5 to TRBJ2-5, with a tentative D call TRBD1 (6 bases). Germline-derived CDR1 and CDR2 are MNHEY and SVGAGI. This CDR3 contains 14 residues. V was pared by 6 bases and J by 5 bases, with 16 bases between. The CDR3 DNA sequence: TGTGCCAGCAGACAAACAGGGCTCGGGGAGACCCAGTACTTC. Residues: CASRQTGLGETQYF.

This CDR3 reads CASSISGPNTGELFF. DNA of the CDR3: TGTGCCAGTAGTATAAGTGGGCCGAACACCGGGGAGCTGTTTTTT. The chain combines TRBV19 with TRBJ2-2; D gene ambiguous. This CDR3 spans 15 amino acids. V lost 2 bases and J 0 bases, leaving 7 bases between the germline ends. CDR1 is LNHDA and CDR2 is SQIVND in the germline V gene (reference sequence). The entire variable domain, with the rest obtained from reference TRBV19 and TRBJ2-2, is as follows: DGGITQSPKYLFRKEGQNVTLSCEQNLNHDAMYWYRQDPGQGLRLIYYSQIVNDFQKGDIAEGYSVSREKKESFPLTVTSAQKNPTAFYLCASSISGPNTGELFFGEGSRLTVL.

This rearrangement joins TRBV30 to TRBJ1-1; D perhaps matches TRBD1 (6 bases). Trimming shortened V by 1 base and J by 1 base, and 10 bases separated the two germline ends. CDR3 length: 14 residues. Germline CDR1 reads GTSNPN; CDR2 reads SVGIG (reference sequence). DNA of the CDR3: TGTGCCTGGAGTGGAGGGGGTCAGAACACTGAAGCTTTCTTT. Translated: CAWSGGGQNTEAFF. The full variable domain, with the rest looked up from reference TRBV30 and TRBJ1-1, is SQTIHQWPATLVQPVGSPLSLECTVEGTSNPNLYWYRQAAGRGLQLLFYSVGIGQISSEVPQNLSASRPQDRQFILSSKKLLLSDSGFYLCAWSGGGQNTEAFFGQGTRLTVV.

This clone occurred a few times. The chain employs TRBV7-9 and TRBJ1-2, with D uncertain. CDR1 is SEHNR and CDR2 is FQNEAQ in the germline V gene (reference sequence). V lost 2 bases and J lost 8, with 15 bases in between. The CDR3 is made up of 14 amino acids. CDR3 region: CASSLSQTLRGYTF. CDR3 nucleotide sequence: TGTGCCAGCAGCTTATCGCAGACTCTACGGGGCTACACCTTC.

The table lists this clone with a few counts. CDR3: CASCSISNQPQHF. CDR3 in DNA: TGTGCCAGCTGCTCCATTAGCAATCAGCCCCAGCATTTT. The rearrangement uses TRBV6-1 and TRBJ1-5; D gene ambiguous. Trimming pared 8 bases from V and 0 bases from J, leaving 8 bases between. The germline gives CDR1 MNHNS, CDR2 SASEGT. CDR3 length equals 13 residues.

This sequence joins TRBV5-6 and TRBJ1-4; D not certain. Trimming cost V 10 bases and J 7 bases, with 17 bases left between them. This CDR3 is 13 amino acids long. The germline V gene has CDR1 SGHDT and CDR2 YYEEEE. In DNA form, the CDR3 reads TGTGCCCGCCATCAACAGATAGGTGAAAAACTGTTTTTT. Protein sequence: CARHQQIGEKLFF.

The chain links TRBV6-1 to TRBJ1-1; possibly TRBD1 for D (6 bases). Trimming took off 1 base at V and 4 bases at J, with 16 bases between the two ends. CDR1 is MNHNS and CDR2 is SASEGT in the germline V gene. CDR3 length equals 16 residues. The CDR3 sequence: CASSEGGAGARTEAFF. The CDR3 bases are TGTGCCAGCAGTGAAGGCGGCGCGGGGGCGCGCACTGAAGCTTTCTTT.

The gene calls are TRBV5-1 and TRBJ2-7; the match to TRBD2 covers 7 bases. The V and J ends lost 2 bases and 0 bases, in that order; junction bases with no gene match: 5. The CDR3 contains 15 residues. Germline CDR1 SGHRS, CDR2 YFSETQ. CDR3 in amino acids: CASSLGSGGSYEQYF. In DNA form, the CDR3 reads TGCGCCAGCAGCTTAGGTTCGGGGGGCTCCTACGAGCAGTACTTC.

In its sample, this clone was seen once. The rearrangement links TRBV6-6 to TRBJ2-1; TRBD2 agrees at 10 bases. Germline CDR1 MNHNY, CDR2 SVGAGI (reference sequence). The CDR3 spans 14 residues. Unmatched junction bases numbered 10, after V lost 8 bases and J lost 9 bases. CDR3 protein: CASDASGGAFEQFF. The CDR3 DNA follows: TGTGCCAGCGATGCCAGCGGGGGGGCCTTTGAGCAGTTCTTC.

A single count supports this clone. This chain uses TRBV5-4 with TRBJ2-1, with D possibly matching TRBD2 (5 bases). The V end was cut by 4 bases, the J end by 7 bases, with 12 bases between. The CDR3 contains 13 residues. Germline V gives CDR1 SGHNT, CDR2 YYREEE (reference sequence). Here the CDR3 reads CASSQASGNEQFF. The CDR3 nucleotides read TGTGCCAGCAGCCAGGCGAGCGGAAATGAGCAGTTCTTC.